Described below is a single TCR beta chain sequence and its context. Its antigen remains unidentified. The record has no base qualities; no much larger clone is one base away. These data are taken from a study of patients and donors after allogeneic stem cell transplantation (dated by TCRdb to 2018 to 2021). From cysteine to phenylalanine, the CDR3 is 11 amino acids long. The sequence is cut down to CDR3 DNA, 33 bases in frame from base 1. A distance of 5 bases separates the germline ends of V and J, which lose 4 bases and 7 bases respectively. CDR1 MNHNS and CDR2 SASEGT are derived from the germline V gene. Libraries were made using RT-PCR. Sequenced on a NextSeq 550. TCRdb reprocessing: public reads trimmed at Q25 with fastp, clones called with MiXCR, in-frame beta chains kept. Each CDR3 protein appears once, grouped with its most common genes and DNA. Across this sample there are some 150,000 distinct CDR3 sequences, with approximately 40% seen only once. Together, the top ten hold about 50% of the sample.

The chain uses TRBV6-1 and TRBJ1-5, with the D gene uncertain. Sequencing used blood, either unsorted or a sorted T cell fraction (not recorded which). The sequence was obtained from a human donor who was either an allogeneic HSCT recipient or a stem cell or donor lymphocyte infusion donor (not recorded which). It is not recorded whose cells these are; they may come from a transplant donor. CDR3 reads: CASSVDQPQHF. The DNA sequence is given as TGTGCCAGCAGTGTTGACCAGCCCCAGCATTTT.